This T cell receptor (beta chain) was sequenced during a study of OX40 agonist ivuxolimab in advanced cancers. The CDR3 covers 11 residues. V gave up 0 bases and J gave up 10 bases, with 9 bases separating them. CDR1 GTSNPN and CDR2 SVGIG come from the germline V gene (reference sequence). Clones were sequenced by immunoSEQ multiplex PCR, and TCRdb holds only the in-frame ones, with some missing. The table lists roughly 66,000 clones, 80% to 85% of them singletons. Anyone with autoimmune disease history or systemic immunosuppression was excluded. This clone was seen more than once but under ten times.

The chain carries TRBV30 and TRBJ1-1; unclear D gene. The sequences come from CD4+ or CD8+ T cells sorted from blood, collected in a trial of the OX40 agonist ivuxolimab. This clonotype was obtained from an adult with an advanced solid tumor such as melanoma, head and neck, liver or kidney cancer. CDR3 nucleotide sequence: TGTGCCTGGAGTGTAGCGGGGAGAGCTTTCTTT. Translating it yields CAWSVAGRAFF.